The sequence of this T cell receptor (beta chain) was determined in a study of cytomegalovirus exposure and HLA in healthy donors. 13 Jbeta primers and 60 Vbeta primers were used for the PCR. Sequencing used immunoSEQ multiplex PCR; TCRdb keeps in-frame clones, though not all of them. This sample has about 92,000 clones, with approximately 84% found just once. A few counts support this clone. Its target is unknown. Findings and limits, study-wide: TCR beta chains numbering 150 to 200 were designated cytomegalovirus-associated.

Sequencing input: PBMCs. The sequence was obtained from a woman aged 18 to 35 in good health and CMV-seropositive.

CDR3 residues: CSAGRLEAFF. The CDR3 DNA is TGCAGTGCGGGCAGGCTCGAAGCTTTCTTT. This chain uses TRBV20-1 with TRBJ1-1; D gene unclear. The ends were cut back, 6 bases at V and 8 bases at J, with 10 bases in the middle. In germline, CDR1 is DFQATT, CDR2 SNEGSKA (reference sequence). CDR3 length: 10 residues.